The clone carrying this T cell receptor (beta chain) was seen more than once but under ten times. The length of the CDR3 is 12 residues. CDR1 and CDR2 (germline): SEHNR, FQNEAQ (reference sequence). Trimming removed 8 bases at V and 9 bases at J, with 16 bases between. The data are from a study of T-cell reconstitution after alpha-beta-depleted transplantation in children. The library targeted TCRbeta and was prepared with unique molecular identifiers. Via MiXCR, TCRdb re-called the PCR reads, giving one row per CDR3 protein. The sample contains approximately 350,000 distinct CDR3 sequences, roughly 14% of which appear only once.

The sequence came from a human donor who donated a stem cell graft to a child with Fanconi anemia. The chain has TRBV7-9 and TRBJ2-5; D gene ambiguous. The specimen was PBMCs, collected from the stem cell graft. The CDR3 bases are TGTGCCAGCGACATGACCGAGGTGGCCCAGTACTTC. Translating it yields CASDMTEVAQYF.